This T cell receptor (beta chain) came from a study of post-analysis software for immune sequencing data. About the research overall: Included among the disease courses, which were recorded for the cohort, were relapsing-remitting, secondary progressive and progressive-relapsing multiple sclerosis. Overall study results and limits: Significantly lower normalized Chao1 diversity was seen in multiple sclerosis patients than in controls. Higher frequency in patients than in controls was seen for several TRBV segments, with TRBV5-6, TRBV5-1 and TRBV20-1 among them.

Germline CDR1 reads SQVTM; CDR2 reads ANQGSEA. The V gene end was trimmed by 3 bases and the J gene end by 8 bases; junction bases not matched to a gene: 24. This CDR3 is 18 amino acids long. This clonotype came up a few times. Antigen unknown. Unique molecular identifiers featured in each of the TCR beta cDNA libraries. TCRdb re-derived calls from the PCR reads in MiXCR, one entry per CDR3 protein. The top ten clones hold 1.5% of a sample with around 180,000 distinct CDR3 sequences, about 29% of them seen once. Source material: blood. This receptor was taken from a girl aged 5-17 years with multiple sclerosis. The chain recombines TRBV29-1 with TRBJ1-2; TRBD1 matches 7 bases. The CDR3 bases are TGCAGCGTTGATCCCCGGGACAGTGAGGGAGTCACCCTCGGGGGCTACACCTTC. The encoded protein is CSVDPRDSEGVTLGGYTF.